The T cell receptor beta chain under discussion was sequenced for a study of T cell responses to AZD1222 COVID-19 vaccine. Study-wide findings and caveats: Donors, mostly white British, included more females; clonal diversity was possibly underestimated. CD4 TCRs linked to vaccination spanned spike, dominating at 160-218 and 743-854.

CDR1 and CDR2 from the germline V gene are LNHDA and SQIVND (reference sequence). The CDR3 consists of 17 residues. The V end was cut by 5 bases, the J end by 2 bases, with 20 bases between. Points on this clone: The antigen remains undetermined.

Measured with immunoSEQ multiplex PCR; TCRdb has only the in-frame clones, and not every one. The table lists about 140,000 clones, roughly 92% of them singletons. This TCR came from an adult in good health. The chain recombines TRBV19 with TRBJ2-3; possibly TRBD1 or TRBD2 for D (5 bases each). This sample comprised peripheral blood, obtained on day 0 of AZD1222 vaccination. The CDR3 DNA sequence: TGTGCCAGTAGTCTATCGGGGCAGCTTAGTACCACAGATACGCAGTATTTT. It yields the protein CASSLSGQLSTTDTQYF. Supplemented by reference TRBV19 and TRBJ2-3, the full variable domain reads DGGITQSPKYLFRKEGQNVTLSCEQNLNHDAMYWYRQDPGQGLRLIYYSQIVNDFQKGDIAEGYSVSREKKESFPLTVTSAQKNPTAFYLCASSLSGQLSTTDTQYFGPGTRLTVL.